This T cell receptor beta chain was captured in a study of T cell changes during pregnancy in multiple sclerosis. V shed 6 bases and J shed 7 bases, with 12 bases lying between them. Germline-derived CDR1 and CDR2 are SEHNR and FQNEAQ (reference sequence). CDR3 length equals 12 residues. Data came from immunoSEQ multiplex PCR; TCRdb stores just in-frame clones and leaves some out. The data hold some 99,000 clones, with over 85% observed a single time. This TCR derives from a female donor with multiple sclerosis, enrolled in a pregnancy study. The sample here was peripheral blood, taken after pregnancy. V usage is TRBV7-9 and J usage is TRBJ1-2; D remains unclear. The DNA of the CDR3 is TGTGCCAGCAGTCGCGAGTTAGTTGGCTACACCTTC. It yields the protein CASSRELVGYTF.